The 18 T cell receptor beta chains reported below all come from one sample, sequenced in a study of blood T cell repertoires in COVID-19. Assay used: immunoSEQ multiplex PCR; TCRdb lists only in-frame clones, some missing. The sample carries about 260,000 clones, 80% to 90% recorded once. Material for sequencing was PBMCs or T cells enriched from blood (not recorded which). The receptors originated from a man under 40 with acute COVID-19.

The chain is built from TRBV3-1 (or the pseudogene TRBV3-2) and TRBJ1-1; D is uncertain. The CDR3 has 15 amino acids. V was shortened by 4 bases and J by 4 bases, with 16 bases between the two germline ends. Germline V lookup: CDR1 LGHDT, CDR2 YNNKEL (reference sequence). CDR3: CASSRPVGDGTEAFF. The CDR3 region has the DNA TGTGCCAGCAGCCGCCCTGTCGGAGATGGCACTGAAGCTTTCTTT.

This chain uses TRBV12-3 or TRBV12-4 with TRBJ2-7; no firm D call. With 10 bases removed from V and 2 bases from J, the gap between germline ends came to 9 bases. The CDR3 contains 11 residues. The CDR3 DNA reads as TGTGCCACAACTGCAACCTACGAGCAGTACGTC. It encodes CATTATYEQYV.

The chain employs TRBV6-5 and TRBJ2-3, with 7 bases matching TRBD2. J gave up 2 bases and V 3 bases, and 5 bases lay outside the gene matches. Germline assignment: CDR1 MNHEY and CDR2 SVGAGI. The CDR3 spans 15 residues. The CDR3 sequence: CASSYGGGNTDTQYF. CDR3 in DNA: TGTGCCAGCAGTTATGGGGGGGGAAACACAGATACGCAGTATTTT.

A single count supports this clone. The rearrangement joins TRBV28 to TRBJ1-4; 9 nucleotides align to TRBD1. CDR3 length equals 18 residues. J gave up 8 bases and V 6 bases, and 19 bases lay outside the gene matches. CDR1 is MDHEN and CDR2 is SYDVKM in the germline V gene. The CDR3 sequence: CASSHLGGDREEREKLFF. The CDR3, as DNA: TGTGCCAGCAGCCACCTGGGTGGGGACAGGGAAGAAAGGGAAAAACTGTTTTTT.

As for this clone: At one end, the junction sequence differs from germline, possibly due to a read error. The chain is built from TRBV12-3 or TRBV12-4 and TRBJ1-4, with D uncertain. The CDR3 totals 12 residues. CDR3 protein: CVSSITVEKLFF. CDR3 in DNA: TGTGTCAGCAGTATAACAGTCGAAAAACTGTTTTTT.

The chain combines TRBV7-3 with TRBJ1-1; 7 nucleotides agree with TRBD1. The germline gives CDR1 SGHTA, CDR2 FQGTGA. The CDR3 consists of 14 residues. V lost 5 bases to trimming and J lost 2 bases; unmatched junction nucleotides: 5. CDR3 DNA sequence: TGTGCCAGCAGCGCGGGACAGTCAAACACTGAAGCTTTCTTT. The encoded protein is CASSAGQSNTEAFF.

The chain recombines TRBV6-5 with TRBJ1-3; D is perhaps TRBD1 (5 bases). Germline-derived CDR1 and CDR2 are MNHEY and SVGAGI. This CDR3 contains 13 residues. V gave up 5 bases and J gave up 5 bases, with 10 bases separating them. CDR3 loop: CASSPKGRNTIYF. The CDR3 DNA is TGTGCCAGCAGTCCAAAGGGGAGAAACACCATATATTTT.

The rearrangement links TRBV5-6 to TRBJ2-1, with D perhaps matching TRBD2 (5 bases). V was shortened by 0 bases and J by 10 bases, with 5 bases between the two germline ends. Germline lookup yields CDR1 SGHDT and CDR2 YYEEEE. The CDR3 runs 11 residues. CDR3 sequence reads: CASSLAGEQFF. Written as DNA, the CDR3 is TGTGCCAGCAGCTTGGCGGGGGAGCAGTTCTTC.

The chain employs TRBV3-1 (or the pseudogene TRBV3-2) and TRBJ2-2, with 8 nucleotides matching TRBD2. V gave up 1 base and J gave up 6 bases; unmatched junction bases: 7. CDR1 and CDR2 from the germline V gene are LGHDT and YNNKEL (reference sequence). The CDR3 runs to 16 residues. In nucleotides, the CDR3 is TGTGCCAGCAGCCAAGCCCCGGGACTAGTTTCCGGGGAGCTGTTTTTT. Its translation: CASSQAPGLVSGELFF.

The rearrangement joins TRBV28 to TRBJ2-3, with 10 nucleotides matching TRBD1. The V segment lost 4 bases and the J segment 4 bases; nucleotides outside the gene matches: 8. The CDR3 is 16 residues long. Germline V gene data show CDR1 as MDHEN and CDR2 as SYDVKM. CDR3 nucleotides: TGTGCCAGCAGTTCACCCGGGACAGGGGTGGCAGATACGCAGTATTTT. It specifies CASSSPGTGVADTQYF.

The chain couples TRBV7-2 to TRBJ1-1, with 8 bases identical to TRBD1. V dropped 8 bases and J dropped 6; count of bases not matched to a gene: 11. Germline V gene lookup returns CDR1 SGHTA and CDR2 FQGNSA. CDR3 length: 14 amino acids. CDR3 in amino acids: CASSFQGAPAEAFF. The CDR3 nucleotides are TGTGCCAGCTCCTTCCAGGGGGCCCCCGCTGAAGCTTTCTTT.

This clone has just one count. The chain joins TRBV19 to TRBJ2-1; 7 nucleotides line up with TRBD2. Germline lookup yields CDR1 LNHDA and CDR2 SQIVND (reference sequence). CDR3 length: 14 amino acids. The junction had 10 bases not matched to a gene; V was cut back by 5 bases and J by 9 bases. The CDR3 nucleotides read TGTGCCAGTAGTTCCGTCCCCGGGAGGAGTGAGCAGTTCTTC. This gives the protein CASSSVPGRSEQFF.

The chain has TRBV27 and TRBJ1-5; 7 bases fit TRBD1. The germline gives CDR1 MNHEY, CDR2 SMNVEV (reference sequence). The length of the CDR3 is 12 residues. Trimming removed 6 bases from V and 9 bases from J; junction bases left unmatched: 5. CDR3 DNA sequence: TGTGCCAGCAGAAACTCAGGGGGGCCCCAGCATTTT. Its protein is CASRNSGGPQHF.

V is TRBV19 and J is TRBJ1-2; TRBD1 aligns across 11 bases. V was pared by 5 bases and J by 5 bases, with 7 bases of the junction left unmatched. Germline CDR1 is LNHDA and CDR2 is SQIVND (reference sequence). CDR3 length equals 15 residues. CDR3 in DNA: TGTGCCAGTAGTTTTGGACAGGGGGCGCGGTATGGCTACACCTTC. Translated, it gives CASSFGQGARYGYTF.

In the case of this clone: At one end, the junction sequence differs from germline, possibly due to a read error. This chain joins TRBV5-1 and TRBJ2-5, with 10 nucleotides matching TRBD2. This CDR3 has 16 residues. Germline CDR1 and CDR2: SGHRS and YFSETQ. CDR3 in DNA: TGTGCCAGCAGCTTAGGACTAGCGGAGAACCAAGAGACCCAGTACTTC. Translating gives CASSLGLAENQETQYF.

This clone has a handful of counts. The chain combines TRBV2 with TRBJ1-1; D call uncertain. The CDR3 has 15 residues. The V end lost 1 base, the J end lost 1 base, and 10 bases lay between the germline ends. Germline V lookup: CDR1 SNHLY, CDR2 FYNNEI. CDR3 sequence (DNA): TGTGCCAGCAGTGAAGGAGGGTTCGGGAACACTGAAGCTTTCTTT. Protein: CASSEGGFGNTEAFF.

The CDR3 nucleotides read TGTGCCAGCACCCTTGACAGGGTCACTGAAGCTTTCTTT. Protein sequence: CASTLDRVTEAFF. The V gene is TRBV7-2, the J gene TRBJ1-1, with 7 nucleotides matching TRBD1. The germline V gene has CDR1 SGHTA and CDR2 FQGNSA. This CDR3 spans 13 amino acids. J gave up 4 bases and V 7 bases, and 6 bases lay outside the gene matches.

The V gene is TRBV6-6, the J gene TRBJ1-5, with 11 bases lining up with TRBD1. The germline V gene encodes CDR1 MNHNY and CDR2 SVGAGI (reference sequence). V lost 5 bases, J lost 7 bases, and 4 bases stayed unmatched. The CDR3 extends over 14 amino acids. CDR3 loop: CASSPRTGGQPQHF. The CDR3 DNA reads as TGTGCCAGCAGTCCCAGGACAGGGGGCCAGCCCCAGCATTTT.